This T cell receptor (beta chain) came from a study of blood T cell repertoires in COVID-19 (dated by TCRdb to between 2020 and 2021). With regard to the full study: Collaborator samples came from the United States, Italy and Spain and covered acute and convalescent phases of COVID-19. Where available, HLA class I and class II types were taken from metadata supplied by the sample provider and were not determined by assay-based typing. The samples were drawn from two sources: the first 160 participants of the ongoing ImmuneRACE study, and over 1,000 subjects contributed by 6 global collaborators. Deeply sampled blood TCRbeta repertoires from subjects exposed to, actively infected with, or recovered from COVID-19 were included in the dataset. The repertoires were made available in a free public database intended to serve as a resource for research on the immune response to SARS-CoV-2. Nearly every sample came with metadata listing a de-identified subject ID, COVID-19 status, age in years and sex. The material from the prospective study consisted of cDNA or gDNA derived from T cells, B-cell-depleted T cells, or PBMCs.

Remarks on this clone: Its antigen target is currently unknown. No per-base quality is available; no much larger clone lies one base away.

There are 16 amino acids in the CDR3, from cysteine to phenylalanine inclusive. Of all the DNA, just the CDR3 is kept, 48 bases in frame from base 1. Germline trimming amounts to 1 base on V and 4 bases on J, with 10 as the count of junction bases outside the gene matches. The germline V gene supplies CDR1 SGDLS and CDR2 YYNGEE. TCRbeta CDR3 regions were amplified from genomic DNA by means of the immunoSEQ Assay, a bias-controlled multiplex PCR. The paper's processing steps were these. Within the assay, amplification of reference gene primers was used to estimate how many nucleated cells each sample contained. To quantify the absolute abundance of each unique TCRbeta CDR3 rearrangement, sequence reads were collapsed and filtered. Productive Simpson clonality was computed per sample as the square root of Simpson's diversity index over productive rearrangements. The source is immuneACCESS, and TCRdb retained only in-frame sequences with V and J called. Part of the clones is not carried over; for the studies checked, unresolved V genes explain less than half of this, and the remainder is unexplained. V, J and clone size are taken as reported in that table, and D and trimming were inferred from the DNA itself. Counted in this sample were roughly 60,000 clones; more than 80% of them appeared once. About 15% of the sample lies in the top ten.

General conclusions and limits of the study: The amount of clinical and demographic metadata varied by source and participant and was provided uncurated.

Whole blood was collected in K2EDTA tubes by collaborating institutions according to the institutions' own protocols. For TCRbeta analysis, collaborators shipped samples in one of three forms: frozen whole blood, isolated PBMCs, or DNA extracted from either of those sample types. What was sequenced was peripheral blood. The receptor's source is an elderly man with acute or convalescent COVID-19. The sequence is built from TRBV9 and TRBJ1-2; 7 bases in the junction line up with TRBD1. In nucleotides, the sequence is TGTGCCAGCAGCGTACGTACCGGGACAGTCTTCTATGGCTACACCTTC. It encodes CASSVRTGTVFYGYTF.